The sequence of this TCR beta chain was determined in a study of Ad26.COV2.S vaccination and SARS-CoV-2 variants. On the study more broadly: The vaccine Ad26.COV2.S was put into the muscle once, or twice with 56 days between.

This clone appeared a few times. TCRdb keeps only in-frame clones here, not all; method: immunoSEQ multiplex PCR. Of about 400,000 clones in the sample, approximately 83% were seen once. Treatment reported: roughly 19 received Ad26.COV2.S at low or high dose, single or two shots; about 5 received placebo; per-sample allocation not given. Day 63 after the first injection of vaccine or placebo was the sampling time. This Boston cohort included adults aged 18-55 years. From germline, CDR1 is MNHEY and CDR2 SVGAGI. The V end was cut by 2 bases, the J end by 3 bases, with 10 bases between. The CDR3 is made up of 14 amino acids.

This clonotype originated in a person aged 18 to 59 who received the Ad26.COV2.S COVID-19 vaccine or a placebo. The chain couples TRBV6-5 to TRBJ1-1; the D is unclear. The material sequenced was peripheral blood, taken in a trial of Ad26.COV2.S vaccine versus placebo. In DNA form, the CDR3 reads TGTGCCAGCAGTTACAAGAGGGCGGACACTGAAGCTTTCTTT. It translates to CASSYKRADTEAFF.